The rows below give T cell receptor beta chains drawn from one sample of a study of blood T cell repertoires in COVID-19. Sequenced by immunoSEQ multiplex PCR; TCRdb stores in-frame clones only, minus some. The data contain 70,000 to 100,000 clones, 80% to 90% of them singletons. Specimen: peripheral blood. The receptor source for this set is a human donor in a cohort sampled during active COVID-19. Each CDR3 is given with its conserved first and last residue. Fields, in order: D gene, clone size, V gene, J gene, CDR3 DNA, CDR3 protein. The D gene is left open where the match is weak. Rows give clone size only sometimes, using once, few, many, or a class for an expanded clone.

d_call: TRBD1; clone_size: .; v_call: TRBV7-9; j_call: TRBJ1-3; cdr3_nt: TGTGCCAGCAGCCTGGACAGGGTGGACACCATATATTTT; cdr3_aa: CASSLDRVDTIYF
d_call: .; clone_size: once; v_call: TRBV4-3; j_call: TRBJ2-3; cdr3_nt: TGCGCCAGCAGCAACTTCGGGAGTTTCCCAGATACGCAGTATTTT; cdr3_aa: CASSNFGSFPDTQYF
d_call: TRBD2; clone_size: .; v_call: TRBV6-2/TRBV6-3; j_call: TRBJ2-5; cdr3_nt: TGTGCCAGCAGTCTAATAGCGGGGAGGGGCCAAGAGACCCAGTACTTC; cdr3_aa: CASSLIAGRGQETQYF
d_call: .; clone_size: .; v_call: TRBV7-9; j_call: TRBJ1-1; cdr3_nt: TGTGCCAGCAGCTTAGACGGGGGGGTGGTCACTGAAGCTTTCTTT; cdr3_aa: CASSLDGGVVTEAFF
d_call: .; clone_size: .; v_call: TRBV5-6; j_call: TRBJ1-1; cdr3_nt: TGTGCCAGCAGCTTGCGGGGGGCGGCTGAAGCTTTCTTT; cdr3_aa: CASSLRGAAEAFF
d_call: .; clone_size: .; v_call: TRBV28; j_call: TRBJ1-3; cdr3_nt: TGTGCCAGCAGTTTCACAGCCCCCTCTGGAAACACCATATATTTT; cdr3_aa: CASSFTAPSGNTIYF
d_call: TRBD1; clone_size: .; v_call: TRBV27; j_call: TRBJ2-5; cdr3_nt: TGTGCCAGCAGTCCCCCTGGGACAGGCGGGGAGACCCAGTACTTC; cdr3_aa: CASSPPGTGGETQYF
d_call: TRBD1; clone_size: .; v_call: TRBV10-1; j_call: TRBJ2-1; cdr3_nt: TGCGCCAGCCGCGGGACAGGGGGTATTGAGCAGTTCTTC; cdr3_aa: CASRGTGGIEQFF
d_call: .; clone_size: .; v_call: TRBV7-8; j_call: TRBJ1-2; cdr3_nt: TGTGCCAGCAGCTTAAACAGGATCTATGGCTACACCTTC; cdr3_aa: CASSLNRIYGYTF
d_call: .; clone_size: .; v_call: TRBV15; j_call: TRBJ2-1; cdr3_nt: TGTGCCACCAGCAGAGATGAACGGCCTTTCAGGGTTACCCATGAGCAGTTCTTC; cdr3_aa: CATSRDERPFRVTHEQFF
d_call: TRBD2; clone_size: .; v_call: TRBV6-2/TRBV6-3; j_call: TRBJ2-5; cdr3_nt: TGTGCCAGCAGTTACAGCCCACTTAGCGGGGAGACCCAGTACTTC; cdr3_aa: CASSYSPLSGETQYF
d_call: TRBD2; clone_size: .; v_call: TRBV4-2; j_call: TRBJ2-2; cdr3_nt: TGTGCCAGCAGCCTCCTCGGGACTAGCGGGGGCCTCAACACCGGGGAGCTGTTTTTT; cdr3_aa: CASSLLGTSGGLNTGELFF
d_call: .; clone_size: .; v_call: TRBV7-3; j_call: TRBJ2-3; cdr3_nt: TGTGCCAGCAGCTGGGGGGGCGGCGGCTCCACAGATACGCAGTATTTT; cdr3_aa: CASSWGGGGSTDTQYF
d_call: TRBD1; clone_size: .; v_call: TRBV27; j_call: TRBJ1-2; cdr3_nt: TGTGCCAGCAGCCCTGGGACAGGTTATGGCTACACCTTC; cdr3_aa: CASSPGTGYGYTF
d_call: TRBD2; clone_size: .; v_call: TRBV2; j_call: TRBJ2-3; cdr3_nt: TGTGCCAGCAGGAGCGGGATGGGGGATACGCAGTATTTT; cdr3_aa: CASRSGMGDTQYF
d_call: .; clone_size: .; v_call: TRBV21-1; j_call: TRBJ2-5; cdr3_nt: TGTGCCAGCAGCCGCGGACTAGCGGGAATCGAGACCCAGTACTTC; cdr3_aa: CASSRGLAGIETQYF
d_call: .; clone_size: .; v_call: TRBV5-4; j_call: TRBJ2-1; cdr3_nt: TGTGCCAGCAGCGGTACTAGAAGCTCCTACAATGAGCAGTTCTTC; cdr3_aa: CASSGTRSSYNEQFF
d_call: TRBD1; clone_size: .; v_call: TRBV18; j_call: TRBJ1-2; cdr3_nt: TGTGCCAGCTCCGGATCAGGGGGAAACTATGGCTACACCTTC; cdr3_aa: CASSGSGGNYGYTF
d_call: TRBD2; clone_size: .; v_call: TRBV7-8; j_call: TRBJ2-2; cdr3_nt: TGTGCCAGCAGCCCTTATATAGTGCCGGGACTAGCGGGGCACCAGAACACCGGGGAGCTGTTTTTT; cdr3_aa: CASSPYIVPGLAGHQNTGELFF
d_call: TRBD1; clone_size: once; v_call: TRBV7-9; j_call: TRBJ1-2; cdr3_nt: TGTGCCAGCAGGTCCTGGGACAGGGGGAGCTATGGCTACACCTTC; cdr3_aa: CASRSWDRGSYGYTF
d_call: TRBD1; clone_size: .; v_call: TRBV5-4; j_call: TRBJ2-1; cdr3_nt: TGTGCCAGCAGCGGGACAGGGACCTACAATGAGCAGTTCTTC; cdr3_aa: CASSGTGTYNEQFF
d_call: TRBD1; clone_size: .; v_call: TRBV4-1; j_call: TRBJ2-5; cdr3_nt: TGCGCCAGCAGCCAAGAGGGGACAGGGCAAGAGACCCAGTACTTC; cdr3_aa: CASSQEGTGQETQYF
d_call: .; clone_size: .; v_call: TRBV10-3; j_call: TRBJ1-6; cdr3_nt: TGTGCCATCAGGGCGGACCAGGGGACCAATTCACCCCTCCACTTT; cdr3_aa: CAIRADQGTNSPLHF
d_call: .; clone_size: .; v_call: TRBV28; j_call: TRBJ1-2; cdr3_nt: TGTGCCAGCAGTTTAGGAGTTCCCAGTGGCTACACCTTC; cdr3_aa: CASSLGVPSGYTF
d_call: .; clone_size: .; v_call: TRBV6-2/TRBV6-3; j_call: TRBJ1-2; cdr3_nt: TGTGCCAGCAGTTACTTGACGACTCGTTACTATGGCTACACCTTC; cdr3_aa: CASSYLTTRYYGYTF
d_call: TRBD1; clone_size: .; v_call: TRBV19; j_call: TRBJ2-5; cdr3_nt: TGTGCCAGTAGTACACCCGGGACAGGGTTCGAGACCCAGTACTTC; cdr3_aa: CASSTPGTGFETQYF
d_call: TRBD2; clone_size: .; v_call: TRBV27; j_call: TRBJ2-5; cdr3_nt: TGTGCCAGCACAGTGGGACTACCGGACCAGTACTTC; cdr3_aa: CASTVGLPDQYF
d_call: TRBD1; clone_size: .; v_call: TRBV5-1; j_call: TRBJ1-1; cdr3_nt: TGCGCCAGCAGCTTGGAGGGGACAGCCGGTGAAGCTTTCTTT; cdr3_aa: CASSLEGTAGEAFF
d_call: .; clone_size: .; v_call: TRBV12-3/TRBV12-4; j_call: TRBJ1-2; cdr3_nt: TGTGCCAGCAGTTTCTCCAGGGCGTATGGCTACACCTTC; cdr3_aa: CASSFSRAYGYTF
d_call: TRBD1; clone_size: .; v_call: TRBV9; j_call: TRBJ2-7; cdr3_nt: TGTGCCAGCAGCGTCGCCGGGACAGACACTTACGAGCAGTACTTC; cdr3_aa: CASSVAGTDTYEQYF
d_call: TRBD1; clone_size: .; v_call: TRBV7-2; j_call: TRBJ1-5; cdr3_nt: TGTGCCAGCAGCTTCAGGGGGCTTCAGCCCCAGCATTTT; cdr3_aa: CASSFRGLQPQHF
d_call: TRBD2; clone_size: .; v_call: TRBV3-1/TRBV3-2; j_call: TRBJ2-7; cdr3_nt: TGTGCCAGCAGCTTCCGTGGGAGCGGGAGCTACGAGCAGTACTTC; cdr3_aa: CASSFRGSGSYEQYF
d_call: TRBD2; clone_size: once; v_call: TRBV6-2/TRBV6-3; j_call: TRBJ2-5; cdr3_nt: TGTGCCAGCAGTTACCCCCTAGCGGGCCAAGAGACCCAGTACTTC; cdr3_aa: CASSYPLAGQETQYF